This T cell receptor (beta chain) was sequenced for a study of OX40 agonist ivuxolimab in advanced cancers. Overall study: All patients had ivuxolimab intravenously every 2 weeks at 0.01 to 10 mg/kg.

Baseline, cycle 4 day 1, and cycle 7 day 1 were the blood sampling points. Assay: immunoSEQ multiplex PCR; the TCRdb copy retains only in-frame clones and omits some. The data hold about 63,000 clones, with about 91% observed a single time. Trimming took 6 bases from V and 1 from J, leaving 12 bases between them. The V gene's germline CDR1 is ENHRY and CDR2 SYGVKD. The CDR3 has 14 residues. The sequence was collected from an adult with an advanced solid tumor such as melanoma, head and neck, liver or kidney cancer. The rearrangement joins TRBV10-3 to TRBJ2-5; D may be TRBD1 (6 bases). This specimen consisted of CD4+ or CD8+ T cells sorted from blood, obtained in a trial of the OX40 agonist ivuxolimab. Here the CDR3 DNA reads TGTGCCATCAGGGCAGTGGGGGCCCAAGAGACCCAGTACTTC. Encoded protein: CAIRAVGAQETQYF.